This T cell receptor beta chain was observed in a study of PD-1 blockade in mismatch repair-deficient tumors. About the study: Patients had about a dozen mismatch repair-deficient cancer types, all previously treated and progressing.

PCR or immunohistochemistry showed mismatch repair deficiency in every enrolled patient. TCRs were sequenced from a few patients responding to pembrolizumab. Whole-study results and caveats: Tumor-resident clones, often undetectable pretreatment in blood, expanded then contracted after pembrolizumab.

Assay: immunoSEQ multiplex PCR; the TCRdb copy retains only in-frame clones and omits some. The table has around 40,000 clones, 80% to 85% seen once. With regard to this clone: The antigen is undetermined.

The TCR originated in an adult with mismatch repair-deficient cancer. This sample comprised PBMCs, obtained about 40 weeks after starting pembrolizumab.

Here the CDR3 DNA reads TGCGCCAGCAGCTTGGACGGGGGGTCCAGCAATCAGCCCCAGCATTTT. This codes for CASSLDGGSSNQPQHF. This chain uses TRBV5-1 with TRBJ1-5; perhaps TRBD1 as D (5 bases). Trimming took off 0 bases at V and 1 base at J, with 11 bases between the two ends. Germline V lookup: CDR1 SGHRS, CDR2 YFSETQ. The CDR3 loop spans 16 amino acids. The variable domain in full, with the rest retrieved from reference TRBV5-1 and TRBJ1-5, is KAGVTQTPRYLIKTRGQQVTLSCSPISGHRSVSWYQQTPGQGLQFLFEYFSETQRNKGNFPGRFSGRQFSNSRSEMNVSTLELGDSALYLCASSLDGGSSNQPQHFGDGTRLSIL.